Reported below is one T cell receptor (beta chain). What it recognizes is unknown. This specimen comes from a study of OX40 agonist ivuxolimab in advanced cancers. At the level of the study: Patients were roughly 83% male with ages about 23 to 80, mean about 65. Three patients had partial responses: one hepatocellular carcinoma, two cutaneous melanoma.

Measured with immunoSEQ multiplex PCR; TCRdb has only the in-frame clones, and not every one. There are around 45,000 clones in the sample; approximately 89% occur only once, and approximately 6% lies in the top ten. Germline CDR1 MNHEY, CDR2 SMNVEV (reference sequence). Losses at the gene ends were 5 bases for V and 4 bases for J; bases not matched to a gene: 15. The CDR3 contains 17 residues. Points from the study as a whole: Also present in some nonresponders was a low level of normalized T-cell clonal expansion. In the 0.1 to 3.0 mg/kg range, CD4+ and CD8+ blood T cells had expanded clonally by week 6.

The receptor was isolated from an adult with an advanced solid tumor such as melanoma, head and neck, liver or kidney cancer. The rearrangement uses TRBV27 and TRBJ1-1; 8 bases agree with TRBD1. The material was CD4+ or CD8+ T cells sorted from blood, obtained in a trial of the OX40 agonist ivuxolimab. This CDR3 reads CASSNTDRALEGTEAFF. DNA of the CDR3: TGTGCCAGCAGTAACACGGACAGGGCCCTAGAAGGCACTGAAGCTTTCTTT.